The rows below give T cell receptor beta chains drawn from one sample of a study of shared clonotypes between healthy human individuals. TCRdb's copy holds only in-frame clones and misses some; the assay was immunoSEQ multiplex PCR. The sample records 190,000 or so clones, around 63% being singletons. Material for sequencing was memory CD4+ T cells sorted from blood. These TCRs come from a man under 40 in good health. The CDR3 runs from the conserved cysteine through the conserved F or W. Each record gives: clone size, D gene, V gene, J gene, CDR3 protein, CDR3 DNA. A D gene is named only where the DNA matches it firmly. Size is omitted from some rows. Given values are once, few, many or a class for expanded clones.

clone_size: few
d_call: TRBD1
v_call: TRBV9
j_call: TRBJ1-4
cdr3_aa: CASNLMGQGGEKLFF
cdr3_nt: TGTGCCAGCAACTTAATGGGACAGGGGGGAGAAAAACTGTTTTTT

clone_size: -
d_call: TRBD1
v_call: TRBV10-3
j_call: TRBJ2-5
cdr3_aa: CAIRPGDRGQETQYF
cdr3_nt: TGTGCCATCAGACCAGGAGACAGGGGGCAAGAGACCCAGTACTTC

clone_size: -
d_call: TRBD1
v_call: TRBV5-4
j_call: TRBJ2-6
cdr3_aa: CASSIGQGARGANVLTF
cdr3_nt: TGTGCCAGCAGCATTGGACAGGGGGCGCGGGGGGCCAACGTCCTGACTTTC

clone_size: -
d_call: -
v_call: TRBV19
j_call: TRBJ2-1
cdr3_aa: CASSILTDHNEQFF
cdr3_nt: TGTGCCAGTAGTATTCTGACGGACCACAATGAGCAGTTCTTC

clone_size: -
d_call: TRBD2
v_call: TRBV6-5
j_call: TRBJ2-1
cdr3_aa: CASSRGTSGNNEQFF
cdr3_nt: TGTGCCAGCAGCCGTGGGACTAGCGGGAACAATGAGCAGTTCTTC

clone_size: -
d_call: -
v_call: TRBV7-7
j_call: TRBJ2-5
cdr3_aa: CASSRDSQETQYF
cdr3_nt: TGTGCTAGCAGCCGGGACTCCCAAGAGACCCAGTACTTC

clone_size: -
d_call: TRBD1
v_call: TRBV6-1
j_call: TRBJ2-1
cdr3_aa: CASTGTGGAYNEQFF
cdr3_nt: TGTGCCAGTACCGGGACAGGGGGCGCCTACAATGAGCAGTTCTTC

clone_size: few
d_call: -
v_call: TRBV6-1
j_call: TRBJ1-5
cdr3_aa: CASTPQFNQPQHF
cdr3_nt: TGTGCCAGCACGCCCCAGTTCAATCAGCCCCAGCATTTT

clone_size: -
d_call: -
v_call: TRBV5-6
j_call: TRBJ2-2
cdr3_aa: CASSFSPRGPNTGELFF
cdr3_nt: TGTGCCAGCAGCTTCTCCCCCCGCGGGCCGAACACCGGGGAGCTGTTTTTT

clone_size: -
d_call: -
v_call: TRBV18
j_call: TRBJ1-1
cdr3_aa: CASSPDLGDTEAFF
cdr3_nt: TGTGCCAGCTCACCAGACCTGGGGGACACTGAAGCTTTCTTT

clone_size: -
d_call: TRBD2
v_call: TRBV4-2
j_call: TRBJ2-7
cdr3_aa: CASSFGLDVNEQYF
cdr3_nt: TGTGCCAGCAGCTTCGGACTAGATGTCAACGAGCAGTACTTC

clone_size: few
d_call: -
v_call: TRBV9
j_call: TRBJ2-3
cdr3_aa: CASSVPTSPALYTDTQYF
cdr3_nt: TGTGCCAGCAGCGTCCCAACGTCCCCTGCCCTGTACACAGATACGCAGTATTTT